This T cell receptor (beta chain) derives from a study of shared clonotypes between healthy human individuals. Broader study findings: Apart from blood, nothing was sampled; tissue repertoires likely differ.

The table came from immunoSEQ multiplex PCR; TCRdb's copy has only in-frame clones and leaves some out. The sample shows about 980,000 clones, approximately 76% of them seen only once. As concerns this clone: Its antigen is unidentified.

V was cut by 4 bases and J by 7 bases, with 19 bases left in between. Germline loops: CDR1 MNHEY, CDR2 SVGAGI. The CDR3 consists of 15 residues. This TCR was recovered from a man aged 18-30 years in good health. The chain is built from TRBV6-5 and TRBJ1-2; possibly TRBD1 for D (5 bases). The sequencing sample was made of memory CD4+ T cells sorted from blood. As to subset: CD45RA-negative fraction. The CDR3 region is CASSSPTVRQGGYTF. The CDR3 nucleotides read TGTGCCAGCAGTTCCCCGACAGTTCGTCAGGGTGGCTACACCTTC.